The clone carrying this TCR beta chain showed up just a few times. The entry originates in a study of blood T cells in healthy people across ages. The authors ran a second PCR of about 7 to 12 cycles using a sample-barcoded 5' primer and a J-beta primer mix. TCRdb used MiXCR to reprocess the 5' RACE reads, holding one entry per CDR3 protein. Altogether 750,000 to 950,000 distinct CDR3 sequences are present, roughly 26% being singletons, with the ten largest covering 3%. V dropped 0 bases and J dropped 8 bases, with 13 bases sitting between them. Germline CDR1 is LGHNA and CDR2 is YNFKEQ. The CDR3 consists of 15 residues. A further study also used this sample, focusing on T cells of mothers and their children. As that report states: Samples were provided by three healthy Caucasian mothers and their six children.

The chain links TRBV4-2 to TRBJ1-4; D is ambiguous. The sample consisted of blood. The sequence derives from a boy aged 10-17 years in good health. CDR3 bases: TGTGCCAGCAGCCAAGAACGGGTGAAGAAAGAAAAACTGTTTTTT. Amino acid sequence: CASSQERVKKEKLFF.